The 9 T cell receptor beta chains listed next were all sequenced from one sample in a study of T-cell reconstitution after alpha-beta-depleted transplantation in children. This sample's TCRbeta library carried unique molecular identifier barcodes. TCRdb reprocessed the PCR reads with MiXCR, giving one entry per CDR3 protein. Found here are approximately 350,000 distinct CDR3 sequences, about 14% of them singletons; the top ten hold roughly 4.3%. The sample consisted of PBMCs, taken from the stem cell graft. The receptors originated from a human donor who donated a stem cell graft to a child with Fanconi anemia.

V usage is TRBV7-8 and J usage is TRBJ2-1; weak D call: TRBD1 (5 bases). V shed 5 bases and J shed 7 bases, with 18 bases lying between them. CDR3 length: 15 residues. CDR1 and CDR2 from the germline V gene are SGHVS and FQNEAQ. This CDR3 is CASSPLDSPVNEQFF. The CDR3 DNA reads as TGTGCCAGCAGCCCCCTTGACAGCCCGGTAAATGAGCAGTTCTTC.

This chain joins TRBV4-3 and TRBJ2-5, with 12 bases identical to TRBD2. Germline values: CDR1 LGHNA, CDR2 YSLEER. J was trimmed by 2 bases and V by 3 bases; bases with no gene match: 1. The CDR3 sequence is 15 residues long. The CDR3 region has the DNA TGCGCCAGCAGCCAGGGGACTAGCGGGCAAGAGACCCAGTACTTC. This translates into CASSQGTSGQETQYF.

The chain combines TRBV7-9 with TRBJ2-7, with unresolved D. Trimming removed 3 bases at V and 3 bases at J, with 9 bases between. The germline V gene encodes CDR1 SEHNR and CDR2 FQNEAQ (reference sequence). This CDR3 has 13 residues. CDR3 loop: CASSFPSGYEQYF. Written as DNA, the CDR3 is TGTGCCAGCAGCTTCCCCTCCGGCTACGAGCAGTACTTC.

This clonotype was counted ten times or more. This chain connects TRBV6-5 to TRBJ2-5; 8 bases agree with TRBD1. V lost 4 bases to trimming and J lost 4 bases; unmatched junction nucleotides: 5. Looked up from germline, CDR1 is MNHEY and CDR2 is SVGAGI. The CDR3 is 14 residues long. The CDR3 spells CASSSGTGGETQYF. The CDR3 region has the DNA TGTGCCAGCAGTTCAGGTACAGGGGGAGAGACCCAGTACTTC.

The chain is built from TRBV5-1 and TRBJ2-7, with D perhaps TRBD1 (6 bases). V lost 0 bases and J 5 bases, leaving 15 bases between the germline ends. The CDR3 is 15 amino acids. Germline V gives CDR1 SGHRS, CDR2 YFSETQ. CDR3 DNA: TGCGCCAGCAGCTTGGTCTCAGGGGATAAAGACGAGCAGTACTTC. Amino acid sequence: CASSLVSGDKDEQYF.

This clonotype has ten or more counts. The rearrangement links TRBV7-8 to TRBJ1-2; 7 bases match TRBD1. The CDR3 totals 14 residues. Trimming at V came to 6 bases and at J to 6 bases, leaving 10 bases not matched to a gene. Germline values: CDR1 SGHVS, CDR2 FQNEAQ. The CDR3 nucleotides read TGTGCCAGCAGTTTCGACTTGACAGGGCATGGCTACACCTTC. The encoded protein is CASSFDLTGHGYTF.

Only a few counts were recorded for this clonotype. The chain carries TRBV25-1 and TRBJ1-6; no clear D. Germline lookup yields CDR1 MGHDK and CDR2 SYGVNS. This CDR3 spans 14 amino acids. With 3 bases removed from V and 7 bases from J, the gap between germline ends came to 10 bases. CDR3 bases: TGTGCCAGCAGTGAGGCGGGAAAAAATTCACCCCTCCACTTT. This translates into CASSEAGKNSPLHF.

The chain couples TRBV4-3 to TRBJ2-7, with D unclear. The V end was cut by 2 bases, the J end by 6 bases, with 11 bases between. Germline-derived CDR1 and CDR2 are LGHNA and YSLEER. This CDR3 is 13 amino acids long. Here the CDR3 reads CASSQILSGEQYF. The CDR3 nucleotides are TGCGCCAGCAGCCAAATTTTGTCGGGCGAGCAGTACTTC.

The chain employs TRBV9 and TRBJ2-1, with 8 bases matching TRBD2. This CDR3 comprises 17 residues. The germline gives CDR1 SGDLS, CDR2 YYNGEE. With 4 bases clipped from V and 9 bases from J, the junction kept 18 bases outside the gene matches. CDR3 residues: CASSLRASGPMRGEQFF. In nucleotides, the CDR3 is TGTGCCAGCAGCCTCCGGGCTAGCGGGCCCATGCGGGGTGAGCAGTTCTTC.